This T cell receptor beta chain was documented in a study of cytomegalovirus exposure and HLA in healthy donors. Researchers ran the PCR with 60 Vbeta and 13 Jbeta primers. This table comes from immunoSEQ multiplex PCR, and its TCRdb copy is limited to in-frame clones, with some not included. The table lists roughly 110,000 clones, about three quarters of them singletons. Germline assignment: CDR1 SGHTS and CDR2 YDEGEE. Trimming took 3 bases from V and 8 from J; bases not matched to a gene: 10. This CDR3 spans 15 amino acids. Findings and caveats of the study: Specificity of a few CMV-associated chains for CMV antigens was verified in vitro.

As concerns this clone: Antigen specificity is unknown.

The specimen was PBMCs. The TCR comes from a female donor in good health and CMV-seronegative. The rearrangement links TRBV5-8 to TRBJ2-3; 9 bases map to TRBD2. The CDR3 nucleotides are TGTGCCAGCAGCTCCGGGACTAGCCCACAGGGTACGCAGTATTTT. Protein: CASSSGTSPQGTQYF.